The present T cell receptor (beta chain) was sequenced within a study of long-term antiretroviral therapy in people with HIV. Runs used v3.0 of the immunoSEQ assay and were done at survey level. Here immunoSEQ multiplex PCR was the method, and the copy in TCRdb shows in-frame clones only, minus some. The data contain tens of thousands of clones, 70% to 90% of them singletons. V shed 0 bases and J 4 bases; nucleotides not matched to a gene: 5. The CDR3 is 16 amino acids. The germline gives CDR1 MNHEY, CDR2 SMNVEV (reference sequence). Material: unsorted PBMCs, obtained 1.6 years after starting antiretroviral therapy. This TCR derives from a man aged 40-49 years with HIV. V is TRBV27 and J is TRBJ2-3; 9 positions agree with TRBD1. CDR3 region: CASSLSRTGVPDTQYF. CDR3 in DNA: TGTGCCAGCAGTTTATCCAGGACAGGGGTCCCAGATACGCAGTATTTT.